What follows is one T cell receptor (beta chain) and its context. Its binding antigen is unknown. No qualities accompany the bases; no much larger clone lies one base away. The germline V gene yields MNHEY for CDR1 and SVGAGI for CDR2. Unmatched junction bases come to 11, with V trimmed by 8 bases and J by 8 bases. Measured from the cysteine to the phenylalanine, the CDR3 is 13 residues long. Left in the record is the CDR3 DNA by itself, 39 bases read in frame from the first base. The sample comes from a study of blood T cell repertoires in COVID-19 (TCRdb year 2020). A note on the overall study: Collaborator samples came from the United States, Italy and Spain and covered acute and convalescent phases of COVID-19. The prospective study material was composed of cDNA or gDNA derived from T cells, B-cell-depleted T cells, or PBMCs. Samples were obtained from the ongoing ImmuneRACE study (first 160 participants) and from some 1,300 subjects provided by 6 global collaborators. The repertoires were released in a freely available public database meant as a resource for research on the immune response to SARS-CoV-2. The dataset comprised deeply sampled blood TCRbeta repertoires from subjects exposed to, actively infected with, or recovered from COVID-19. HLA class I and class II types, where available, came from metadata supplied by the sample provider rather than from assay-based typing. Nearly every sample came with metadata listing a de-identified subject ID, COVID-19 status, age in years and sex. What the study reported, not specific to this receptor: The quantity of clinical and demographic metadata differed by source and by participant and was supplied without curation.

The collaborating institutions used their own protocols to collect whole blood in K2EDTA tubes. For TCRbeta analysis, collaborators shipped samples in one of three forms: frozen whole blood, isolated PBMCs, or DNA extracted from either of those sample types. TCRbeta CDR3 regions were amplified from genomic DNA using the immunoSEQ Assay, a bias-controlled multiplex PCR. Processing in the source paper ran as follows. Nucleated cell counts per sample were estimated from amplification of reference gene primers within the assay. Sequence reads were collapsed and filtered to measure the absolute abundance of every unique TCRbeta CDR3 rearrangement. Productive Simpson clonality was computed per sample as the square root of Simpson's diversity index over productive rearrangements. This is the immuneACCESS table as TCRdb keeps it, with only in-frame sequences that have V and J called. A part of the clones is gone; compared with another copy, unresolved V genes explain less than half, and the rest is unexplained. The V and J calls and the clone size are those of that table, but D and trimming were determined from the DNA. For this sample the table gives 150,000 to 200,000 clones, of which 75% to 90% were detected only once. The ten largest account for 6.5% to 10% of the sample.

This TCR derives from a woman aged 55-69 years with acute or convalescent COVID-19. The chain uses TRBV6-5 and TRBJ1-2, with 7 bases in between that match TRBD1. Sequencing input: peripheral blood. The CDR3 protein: CASSTTGEEGYTF. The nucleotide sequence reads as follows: TGTGCCAGCTCGACTACAGGGGAGGAAGGCTACACCTTC.